The 21 T cell receptor beta chains below come from one sample, sequenced in a study of blood T cells in healthy people across ages. Primers used in a second PCR of about 6 to 12 cycles were a sample-barcoded 5' primer and a J-beta primer mix. TCRdb reanalysed the 5' RACE reads using MiXCR and keeps one entry per CDR3 protein. The table has some 900,000 distinct CDR3 sequences, around 48% seen once. Sequencing used blood. These receptors all come from a man aged 30 to 45 in good health.

The chain is built from TRBV5-1 and TRBJ2-5, with D possibly matching TRBD1 (5 bases). The CDR3 runs to 14 residues. Germline-derived CDR1 and CDR2 are SGHRS and YFSETQ. Trimming removed 2 bases at V and 10 bases at J, with 18 bases between. The CDR3 DNA sequence: TGCGCCAGCAGCTTAGCAGGGATAGTTAGGGACCAGTACTTC. It encodes CASSLAGIVRDQYF. The full variable domain, completed using reference TRBV5-1 and TRBJ2-5, is KAGVTQTPRYLIKTRGQQVTLSCSPISGHRSVSWYQQTPGQGLQFLFEYFSETQRNKGNFPGRFSGRQFSNSRSEMNVSTLELGDSALYLCASSLAGIVRDQYFGPGTRLLVL.

The V and J genes are TRBV7-2 and TRBJ2-1, with no clear D. The CDR3 is 11 residues long. Germline assignment: CDR1 SGHTA and CDR2 FQGNSA. The V and J ends lost 5 bases and 9 bases respectively, with 8 bases between them. This CDR3 reads CASSLRSEQFF. The CDR3 DNA reads TGTGCCAGCAGCCTTAGGAGTGAGCAGTTCTTC.

A few counts support this clonotype. The chain uses TRBV29-1 and TRBJ1-1; D is undetermined. CDR3 size: 14 residues. V lost 0 bases and J 4 bases, leaving 12 bases between the germline ends. Germline CDR1 reads SQVTM; CDR2 reads ANQGSEA. The CDR3 DNA reads TGCAGCGTTGAAGATCTCGGGAGGGTCACTGAAGCTTTCTTT. Protein product: CSVEDLGRVTEAFF.

V is TRBV5-6 and J is TRBJ2-1, with no clear D. The V and J ends lost 0 bases and 3 bases respectively, with 10 bases between them. The germline CDR1 and CDR2 sequences are SGHDT and YYEEEE. This CDR3 has 15 residues. The CDR3 spells CASSLAPENYNEQFF. The CDR3 DNA is TGTGCCAGCAGCTTGGCCCCTGAAAACTACAATGAGCAGTTCTTC.

The V gene is TRBV6-6, the J gene TRBJ2-7; D perhaps matches TRBD1 (6 bases). This CDR3 is 15 amino acids long. V lost 6 bases and J lost 2, with 17 bases in between. The germline gives CDR1 MNHNY, CDR2 SVGAGI (reference sequence). In DNA, the CDR3 is TGTGCCAGCAGAGCCGCCGGGACACCCACCTACGAGCAGTACTTC. It is translated as CASRAAGTPTYEQYF.

The chain uses TRBV20-1 and TRBJ1-4; D is possibly TRBD1 (6 bases). Trimming left V 4 bases short and J 8 bases short, with 20 bases between. This CDR3 has 15 residues. CDR1 is DFQATT, CDR2 SNEGSKA, per germline (reference sequence). CDR3 DNA: TGCAGTGCTACCCCGGGGCCAGGGGAAGGAGAAAAACTGTTTTTT. Translation: CSATPGPGEGEKLFF.

The genes are TRBV10-3 and TRBJ1-2; weak D call: TRBD1 (6 bases). From germline, CDR1 is ENHRY and CDR2 SYGVKD. The V end lost 9 bases, the J end lost 4 bases, and 15 bases lay between the germline ends. The CDR3 sequence is 13 residues long. CDR3 in amino acids: CAISPTGSYGYTF. CDR3 sequence (DNA): TGTGCCATTTCACCCACAGGGAGCTATGGCTACACCTTC.

This clonotype was seen more than once but under ten times. The chain combines TRBV6-1 with TRBJ2-7; D unclear. CDR3 length: 14 residues. Per the germline V gene, CDR1 is MNHNS and CDR2 is SASEGT. V shed 1 base and J shed 1 base, with 8 bases lying between them. The CDR3 bases are TGTGCCAGCAGTGAAGGCAGGAGTTCCTACGAGCAGTACTTC. It is translated as CASSEGRSSYEQYF.

The V and J genes are TRBV6-1 and TRBJ2-7; 14 bases are shared with TRBD2. The CDR3 runs 13 residues. V lost 10 bases, J lost 4 bases, and 3 bases stayed unmatched. The germline gives CDR1 MNHNS, CDR2 SASEGT. This CDR3 reads CAIRTSGGYEQYF. The CDR3 coding sequence is TGTGCCATCAGGACTAGCGGGGGGTACGAGCAGTACTTC.

This clonotype has a handful of counts. This sequence joins TRBV20-1 and TRBJ2-1; D gene unclear. The CDR3 consists of 19 residues. The V end was cut by 0 bases, the J end by 6 bases, with 27 bases between. CDR1 and CDR2 (germline): DFQATT, SNEGSKA (reference sequence). The CDR3 loop is CSARDSAGARIVIFNEQFF. The CDR3 DNA reads as TGCAGTGCTAGAGATTCGGCAGGCGCAAGGATTGTCATTTTCAATGAGCAGTTCTTC.

This clonotype was found many times. The chain links TRBV29-1 to TRBJ2-3, with D uncertain. The CDR3 covers 11 residues. V was clipped by 7 bases and J by 1 base, with 6 bases between them. The germline V gene encodes CDR1 SQVTM and CDR2 ANQGSEA. In DNA form, the CDR3 reads TGCAGCGCCGCGGGCACAGATACGCAGTATTTT. Encoded protein: CSAAGTDTQYF.

The chain couples TRBV20-1 to TRBJ1-4; D is unresolved. This CDR3 has 14 residues. V dropped 3 bases and J dropped 4 bases, with 12 bases sitting between them. Per germline, CDR1 DFQATT and CDR2 SNEGSKA (reference sequence). CDR3 loop: CSARLEWGNEKLFF. The CDR3 DNA is TGCAGTGCTAGGTTAGAGTGGGGTAATGAAAAACTGTTTTTT.

This sequence joins TRBV13 and TRBJ2-5; D is possibly TRBD2 (6 bases). The DNA end favors TRBJ2-4, so the J call may be wrong. Germline loops: CDR1 PRHDT, CDR2 FYEKMQ (reference sequence). CDR3 size: 14 residues. In nucleotides, the CDR3 is TGTGCCAGCAGCTCCCGGAGGGATGGAAACATTCAGTACTTC. Residues: CASSSRRDGNIQYF.

The chain recombines TRBV19 with TRBJ2-3; D may match TRBD1 or TRBD2 (6 bases each). The length of the CDR3 is 15 residues. The germline V gene has CDR1 LNHDA and CDR2 SQIVND (reference sequence). The V gene lost 8 bases and the J gene lost 0 bases, with 15 bases spanning the gap. The CDR3 DNA reads TGTGCCAGTCAAGCCTTGGGGGGCAGCACAGATACGCAGTATTTT. Protein sequence: CASQALGGSTDTQYF.

The chain recombines TRBV18 with TRBJ1-4, with D unclear. CDR1 is KGHSH and CDR2 is LQKENI in the germline V gene. The CDR3 has 17 amino acids. V was shortened by 3 bases and J by 6 bases, with 20 bases between the two germline ends. The CDR3 region is CASSPTLDKGSHEKLFF. The CDR3 region has the DNA TGTGCCAGCTCACCGACACTAGACAAGGGATCGCATGAAAAACTGTTTTTT.

This chain joins TRBV4-3 and TRBJ2-5; 7 bases are shared with TRBD1. Matching the DNA end better, TRBJ2-7 makes the J call doubtful. Germline V gene sequence: CDR1 LGHNA, CDR2 YSLEER. The CDR3 contains 15 residues. The CDR3, as DNA: TGCGCCAGCAGCCCCCTGGCGACAGGGCCCTACGAGCAGTACTTC. Its protein is CASSPLATGPYEQYF.

Only a few counts were recorded for this clonotype. CDR3 region: CASTPVAGGTKNIQYF. In DNA, the CDR3 is TGTGCCAGCACCCCTGTTGCAGGGGGAACCAAAAACATTCAGTACTTC. The chain couples TRBV27 to TRBJ2-7; 7 nucleotides agree with TRBD1. The DNA end is a closer match to TRBJ2-4, so the J assignment may be wrong. Germline loops: CDR1 MNHEY, CDR2 SMNVEV (reference sequence). The CDR3 contains 16 residues.

The chain combines TRBV4-2 with TRBJ2-3; a weak D match, TRBD2 (5 bases). Germline CDR1 is LGHNA and CDR2 is YNFKEQ. This CDR3 has 15 residues. Trimming pared 1 base from V and 1 base from J, leaving 9 bases between. The CDR3 reads CASSQGERGTDTQYF. The CDR3 nucleotides are TGTGCCAGCAGCCAAGGGGAGCGAGGCACAGATACGCAGTATTTT.

In regard to this clonotype: A much larger clone lies one base from this, so it may be a read error. The gene calls are TRBV29-1 and TRBJ2-4; weak D call: TRBD2 (5 bases). The last part of the DNA fits TRBJ2-7 better; the J call may be wrong. Per the germline V gene, CDR1 is SQVTM and CDR2 is ANQGSEA. This CDR3 comprises 12 residues. The DNA for the CDR3 is TGCGGCGTCCGTGAACTCGGGGACGAGCAGTACTTC. Protein sequence: CGVRELGDEQYF.

This clonotype was observed many times. V usage is TRBV7-2 and J usage is TRBJ2-7; TRBD2 might be the D (6 bases). The CDR3 runs 13 residues. Germline-derived CDR1 and CDR2 are SGHTA and FQGNSA. The V gene lost 6 bases and the J gene lost 6 bases, with 15 bases spanning the gap. The DNA for the CDR3 is TGTGCCAGCAGTCAAACGACTAGTGGCGAGCAGTACTTC. Encoded protein: CASSQTTSGEQYF.

The genes are TRBV21-1 and TRBJ1-6. TRBV21-1 is an annotated pseudogene. The CDR3 covers 18 residues. The DNA of the CDR3 is TGTGCCAGCAGCAAAACCCAGGGCCTAAGCTCCTATAATTCACCCCTCCACTTT. It is translated as CASSKTQGLSSYNSPLHF.